This T cell receptor (beta chain) was identified in a study of blood T cell repertoires in COVID-19. The overall study: Sites in the United States, Italy and Spain provided acute and convalescent COVID-19 samples. PBMCs, B-cell-depleted T cells, or T cells provided the cDNA or gDNA that made up the material.

Trimming at V came to 4 bases and at J to 3 bases, leaving 5 bases not matched to a gene. CDR3 length: 15 amino acids. CDR1 SGHDT and CDR2 YYEEEE come from the germline V gene. This table comes from immunoSEQ multiplex PCR, and its TCRdb copy is limited to in-frame clones, with some not included. The top ten hold 0.65% to 0.95% of the sample, which has 250,000 or so clones, 70% to 90% seen once. The origin of this receptor is a woman between 25 and 40 years old with acute or convalescent COVID-19. Sequenced material: peripheral blood. This chain links TRBV5-6 with TRBJ2-7, with 12 nucleotides matching TRBD2. Here the CDR3 reads CASSLTSGRDYEQYF. Written as DNA, the CDR3 is TGTGCCAGCAGCCTGACTAGCGGGAGAGACTACGAGCAGTACTTC.